The T cell receptor (beta chain) described here comes from a study of blood T cell repertoires in COVID-19 (dated by TCRdb to 2018 to 2020). Broadly, across the study: The collaborator samples originated in the United States, Italy and Spain and spanned the acute and convalescent phases of COVID-19. The material from the prospective study consisted of cDNA or gDNA derived from T cells, B-cell-depleted T cells, or PBMCs. Deeply sampled blood TCRbeta repertoires from subjects exposed to, actively infected with, or recovered from COVID-19 were included in the dataset. A freely available public database, intended as a resource for researchers studying the immune response to SARS-CoV-2, is where the repertoires were released. The samples were drawn from the first 160 participants of the ongoing ImmuneRACE study and from more than 1,000 subjects provided by 6 global collaborators. The sample metadata nearly always contained a de-identified subject ID, COVID-19 status, age in years and sex. HLA class I and class II types, where available, came from metadata supplied by the sample provider rather than from assay-based typing. Study-wide conclusions, independent of this receptor: The quantity of clinical and demographic metadata differed by source and by participant and was supplied without curation.

About this clone: Its antigen is not yet known. No clone much larger than this one lies a single base away; base qualities are absent.

In the prospective study, participants were roughly 18 to 95 years old, resided in 20 to 30 geographic areas of the United States, and were enrolled through a virtual design. To assign participants to cohorts, the prospective study relied on clinical history that participants themselves reported in a screening survey and a study questionnaire. ImmuneRACE Cohort 3 recovered participants were defined by two consecutive negative NP/OP PCR tests, healthcare professional clearance, or symptom resolution. In the prospective study, whole blood, serum and a nasopharyngeal or oropharyngeal swab were collected from each participant by mobile phlebotomists. Prospective study participants could optionally give additional blood draws and questionnaires over an approximately two-month period. Prospective study blood samples were shipped either frozen or at room temperature before DNA extraction. Its CDR3 holds 15 amino acids, cysteine through phenylalanine. Here the CDR3 DNA is all that survives: 45 bases in frame from base 1. The germline V gene gives CDR1 as SGHRS and CDR2 as YFSETQ. V trim: 0 bases; J trim: 4 bases; unmatched bases: 4.

TCRbeta CDR3 regions were amplified from genomic DNA by means of the immunoSEQ Assay, a bias-controlled multiplex PCR. As for the authors' bioinformatics: The number of nucleated cells in each sample was estimated by amplification of reference gene primers within the assay. Sequence reads were collapsed and filtered to measure the absolute abundance of every unique TCRbeta CDR3 rearrangement. Productive Simpson clonality was computed per sample as the square root of Simpson's diversity index over productive rearrangements. TCRdb retrieved this table from immuneACCESS and kept in-frame rearrangements only. Not all clones are present; in checked studies, unresolved V genes account for under half, and no reason is known for the remainder. V and J calls and clone size follow that table, whereas D and trimming were derived from the DNA. The sample profile shows about half a million clones; around 85% of them were found once. In total, the top ten clones hold 6.5% to 9.5% of the sample.

The source material was PBMCs or T cells enriched from blood (not recorded which). The chain uses TRBV5-1 and TRBJ2-7, with 10 central nucleotides matching TRBD1. This receptor was obtained from a woman in her sixties or seventies who had recovered from COVID-19. At the DNA level, the sequence is TGCGCCAGCAGCTTGGAGTTGGGACAGGGGTACGAGCAGTACTTC. This yields the protein CASSLELGQGYEQYF.